Presented here are 4 T cell receptor beta chains from one specimen sequenced in a study of T cell changes during pregnancy in multiple sclerosis. The repertoire was sequenced with immunoSEQ multiplex PCR; TCRdb's copy has only in-frame clones and lacks some. The sample lists about 77,000 clones; 90% to 95% were seen once. The sequenced sample was peripheral blood, obtained after pregnancy. The receptor source for this set is a female donor in good health, enrolled as a control in a pregnancy study.

The chain joins TRBV7-8 to TRBJ2-5, with D possibly matching TRBD2 (6 bases). Germline loops: CDR1 SGHVS, CDR2 FQNEAQ. CDR3 size: 16 residues. Trimming took 5 bases from V and 2 from J, leaving 18 bases between them. The CDR3 coding sequence is TGTGCCAGCAGCCTCGAGGGCGGGGCCACACAAGAGACCCAGTACTTC. It codes for CASSLEGGATQETQYF.

This clone has only a few counts. The gene calls are TRBV5-4 and TRBJ2-3; no clear D gene. V was shortened by 10 bases and J by 0 bases, with 12 bases between the two germline ends. Germline V CDR1 and CDR2: SGHNT, YYREEE (reference sequence). This CDR3 has 13 residues. CDR3 sequence reads: CAGQVSSTDTQYF. CDR3 bases: TGTGCCGGTCAAGTTAGTAGCACAGATACGCAGTATTTT.

The genes are TRBV27 and TRBJ2-1, with 12 bases that match TRBD2. CDR3 length equals 15 residues. Unmatched junction bases numbered 6, after V lost 5 bases and J lost 7 bases. Germline CDR1 and CDR2: MNHEY and SMNVEV (reference sequence). The CDR3 DNA reads as TGTGCCAGCAGTCCAAGACTAGCGGGAGAGAATGAGCAGTTCTTC. Encoded protein: CASSPRLAGENEQFF.

The chain is built from TRBV10-1 and TRBJ2-7; 7 nucleotides agree with TRBD1. CDR3 length: 13 amino acids. Per the germline V gene, CDR1 is WNHNN and CDR2 is SYGVQD (reference sequence). V dropped 3 bases and J dropped 6; count of bases not matched to a gene: 5. The CDR3 loop is CASSEHQGVEQYF. The CDR3 DNA is TGCGCCAGCAGTGAACACCAGGGGGTCGAGCAGTACTTC.